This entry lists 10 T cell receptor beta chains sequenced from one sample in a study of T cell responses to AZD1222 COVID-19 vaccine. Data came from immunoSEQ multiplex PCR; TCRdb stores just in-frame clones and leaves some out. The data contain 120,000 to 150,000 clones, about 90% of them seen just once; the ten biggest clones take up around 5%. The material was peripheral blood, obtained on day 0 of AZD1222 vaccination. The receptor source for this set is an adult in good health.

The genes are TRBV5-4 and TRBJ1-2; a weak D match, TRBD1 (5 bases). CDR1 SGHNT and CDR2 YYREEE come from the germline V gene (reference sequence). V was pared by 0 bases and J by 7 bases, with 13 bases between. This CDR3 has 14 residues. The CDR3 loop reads CASSLESRGGGYTF. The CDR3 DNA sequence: TGTGCCAGCAGCTTGGAAAGTAGGGGCGGTGGCTACACCTTC.

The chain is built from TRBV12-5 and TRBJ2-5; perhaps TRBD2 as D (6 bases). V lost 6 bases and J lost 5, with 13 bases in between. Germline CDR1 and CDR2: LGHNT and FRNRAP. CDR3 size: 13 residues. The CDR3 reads CASGPERGETQYF. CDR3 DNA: TGTGCTAGTGGCCCCGAACGGGGGGAGACCCAGTACTTC.

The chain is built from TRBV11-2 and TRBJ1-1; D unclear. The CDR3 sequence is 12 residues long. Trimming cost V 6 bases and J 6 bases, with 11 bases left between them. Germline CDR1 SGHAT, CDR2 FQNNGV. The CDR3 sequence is CASRALSAEAFF. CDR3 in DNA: TGTGCCAGCAGGGCTCTTAGCGCTGAAGCTTTCTTT.

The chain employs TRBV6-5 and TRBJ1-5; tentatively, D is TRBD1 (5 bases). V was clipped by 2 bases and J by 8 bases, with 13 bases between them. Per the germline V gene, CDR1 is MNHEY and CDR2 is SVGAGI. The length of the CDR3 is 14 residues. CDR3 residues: CASSYRSGSKPQHF. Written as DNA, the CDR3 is TGTGCCAGCAGTTACAGATCAGGGTCTAAGCCCCAGCATTTT.

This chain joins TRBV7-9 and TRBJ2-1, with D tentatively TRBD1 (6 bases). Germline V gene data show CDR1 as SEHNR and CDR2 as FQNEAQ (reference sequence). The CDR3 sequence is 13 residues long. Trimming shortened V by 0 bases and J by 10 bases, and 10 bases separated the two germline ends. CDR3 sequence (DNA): TGTGCCAGCAGCTTAGCGGCCGGGACAGAGCAGTTCTTC. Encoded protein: CASSLAAGTEQFF.

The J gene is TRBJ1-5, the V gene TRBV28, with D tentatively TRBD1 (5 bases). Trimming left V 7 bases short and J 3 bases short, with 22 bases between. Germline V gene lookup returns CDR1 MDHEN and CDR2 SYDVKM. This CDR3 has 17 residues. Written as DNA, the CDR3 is TGTGCCAGCAACTCTCCCTCGTCGGGGGTGGCCAATCAGCCCCAGCATTTT. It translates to CASNSPSSGVANQPQHF.

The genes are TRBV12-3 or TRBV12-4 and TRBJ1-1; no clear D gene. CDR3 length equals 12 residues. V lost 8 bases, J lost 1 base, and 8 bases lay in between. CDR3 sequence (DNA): TGTGCCAGCCAAAGACCGAACACTGAAGCTTTCTTT. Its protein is CASQRPNTEAFF.

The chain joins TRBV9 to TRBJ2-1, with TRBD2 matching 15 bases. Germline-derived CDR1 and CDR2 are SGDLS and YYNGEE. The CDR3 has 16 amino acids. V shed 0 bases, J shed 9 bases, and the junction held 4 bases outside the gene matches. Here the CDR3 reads CASSVGGLAGGGEQFF. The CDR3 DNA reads TGTGCCAGCAGCGTAGGTGGACTAGCGGGAGGGGGTGAGCAGTTCTTC.

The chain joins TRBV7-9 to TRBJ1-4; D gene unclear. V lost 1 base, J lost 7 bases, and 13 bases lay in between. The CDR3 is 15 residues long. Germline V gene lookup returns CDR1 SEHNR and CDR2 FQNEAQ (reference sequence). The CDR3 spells CASSLVGFGGEKLFF. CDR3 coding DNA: TGTGCCAGCAGCTTAGTAGGATTCGGTGGTGAAAAACTGTTTTTT.

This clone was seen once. The CDR3 bases are TGTGCCAGCAGCCTTCGACAGGGGTTACGGGCCACTGAAGCTTTCTTT. It translates to CASSLRQGLRATEAFF. V is TRBV7-9 and J is TRBJ1-1; 8 bases map to TRBD1. V gave up 5 bases and J gave up 4 bases; unmatched junction bases: 12. The CDR3 has 16 amino acids. Germline CDR1 reads SEHNR; CDR2 reads FQNEAQ (reference sequence). The variable domain in full, completed from reference TRBV7-9 and TRBJ1-1, reads DTGVSQNPRHKITKRGQNVTFRCDPISEHNRLYWYRQTLGQGPEFLTYFQNEAQLEKSRLLSDRFSAERPKGSFSTLEIQRTEQGDSAMYLCASSLRQGLRATEAFFGQGTRLTVV.